A selection of T cell receptor beta chains follows, all from one sample in a study of T cell responses to AZD1222 COVID-19 vaccine. Generated by immunoSEQ multiplex PCR, the TCRdb table keeps only in-frame clones and is missing some. The repertoire holds 64,000 or so clones, with over 80% as singletons. The starting material was peripheral blood, obtained on day 0 of AZD1222 vaccination. The origin of the receptors is an adult in good health. CDR3s include the opening cysteine and the closing phenylalanine or tryptophan. D genes are given only for firm matches. Clone size is shown for a subset of rows, as once, few, many or a class of expanded clone.

j_call,v_call,d_call,clone_size,cdr3_nt,cdr3_aa
TRBJ1-6,TRBV30,NA,NA,TGTGCCTCCCGGCGCAATAATTCACCCCTCCACTTT,CASRRNNSPLHF
TRBJ2-3,TRBV27,NA,NA,TGTGCCAGCAGTTTAAAGACAGGCGCAGATACGCAGTATTTT,CASSLKTGADTQYF
TRBJ2-7,TRBV11-2,TRBD2,NA,TGTGCCAGCAGCCACGCTAGCGGGGGTTACGAGCAGTACTTC,CASSHASGGYEQYF
TRBJ1-2,TRBV5-4,NA,NA,TGTGCCAGCAGCTTCAGCCAGGACTATGGCTACACCTTC,CASSFSQDYGYTF
TRBJ1-1,TRBV7-9,NA,NA,TGTGCCAGCAGCGGGACGATCGGGGACACTGAAGCTTTCTTT,CASSGTIGDTEAFF
TRBJ1-4,TRBV24-1,TRBD1,few,TGTGCCACCAGTGATCCGTTGGGACAGGGAAGTGAAAAACTGTTTTTT,CATSDPLGQGSEKLFF
TRBJ1-5,TRBV20-1,TRBD1,NA,TGCAGTGCTAATGACAGGGGGATAGGTCAGCCCCAGCATTTT,CSANDRGIGQPQHF
TRBJ1-1,TRBV19,NA,few,TGTGCCAGTAGTATTAGACAGAACACTGAAGCTTTCTTT,CASSIRQNTEAFF
TRBJ2-7,TRBV6-5,TRBD1,NA,TGTGCCAGCAGTTACGGGCAGGGGGCCTACGAGCAGTACTTC,CASSYGQGAYEQYF
TRBJ2-1,TRBV7-2,NA,NA,TGTGCCAGCAGCGCCCAATCCGAGAGGGCAAATGAGCAGTTCTTC,CASSAQSERANEQFF
TRBJ1-5,TRBV27,NA,NA,TGTGCCAGCAGTTTGGACCGATCCTACGGTCAGCCCCAGCATTTT,CASSLDRSYGQPQHF
TRBJ1-6,TRBV3-1/TRBV3-2,NA,NA,TGTGCCAGCAGCCCAGGACACTATAATTCACCCCTCCACTTT,CASSPGHYNSPLHF
TRBJ2-3,TRBV2,NA,NA,TGTGCCAGCAGCACCACTAAGGGGGCAGATACGCAGTATTTT,CASSTTKGADTQYF
TRBJ2-5,TRBV11-2,NA,NA,TGTGCCAGCAGCTTAGGATGGGAGACCCAGTACTTC,CASSLGWETQYF
TRBJ2-1,TRBV6-6,TRBD1,few,TGTGCCAGCAGTCGGGACAGCCGCAATGAGCAGTTCTTC,CASSRDSRNEQFF
TRBJ2-1,TRBV11-3,NA,NA,TGTGCCAGCAGCCCCGGTGGGCGGGTCTACAATGAGCAGTTCTTC,CASSPGGRVYNEQFF
TRBJ2-5,TRBV7-9,TRBD2,NA,TGTGCCAGCAGCCTTCAGGTGGCGGGAGGAGGAGAGACCCAGTACTTC,CASSLQVAGGGETQYF
TRBJ1-2,TRBV18,TRBD1,NA,TGTGCCAGCTCACCACCTGGAGACAGGGCTTATGGCTACACCTTC,CASSPPGDRAYGYTF
TRBJ2-7,TRBV29-1,NA,NA,TGCAGCGTCCTTGGGACACCCACGTACGAGCAGTACTTC,CSVLGTPTYEQYF
TRBJ2-6,TRBV19,NA,NA,TGTGCCAGTAGGGCAAATCGGGGCTCTGGGGCCAACGTCCTGACTTTC,CASRANRGSGANVLTF
TRBJ2-7,TRBV7-2,NA,NA,TGTGCCAGCAGCCAGCGTTCCTACGAGCAGTACTTC,CASSQRSYEQYF
TRBJ1-1,TRBV3-1/TRBV3-2,NA,NA,TGTGCCAGCAGCCATGGGGGGTCGAGCACTGAAGCTTTCTTT,CASSHGGSSTEAFF
TRBJ2-7,TRBV28,TRBD2,NA,TGTGCCAGCAGTTTGGCGGGGGGTATCAACGAGCAGTACTTC,CASSLAGGINEQYF
TRBJ1-2,TRBV4-3,TRBD1,NA,TGCGCCACCGAAAAGACAGGGCAGCATCGTAGTGGCTACACCTTC,CATEKTGQHRSGYTF
TRBJ2-1,TRBV4-3,TRBD2,once,TGCGCCAGCAGCCAAGATCTCATAGCGGGGGGGCCTAGGAATGAGCAGTTCTTC,CASSQDLIAGGPRNEQFF
TRBJ1-5,TRBV10-1,NA,NA,TGCGCCAGCAGTCGGAGCAATCAGCCCCAGCATTTT,CASSRSNQPQHF
TRBJ1-1,TRBV6-5,TRBD1,NA,TGTGCCAGCAGTTCTACAGGGGTCACTGAAGCTTTCTTT,CASSSTGVTEAFF
TRBJ2-5,TRBV5-5,NA,NA,TGTGCCAGCAGCTTTTTGTCGCAAGAGACCCAGTACTTC,CASSFLSQETQYF
TRBJ1-2,TRBV4-3,NA,NA,TGCGCCAGCAGCCAAGATCAAGGGATCAGCAATGGCTACACCTTC,CASSQDQGISNGYTF
TRBJ2-6,TRBV3-1/TRBV3-2,NA,NA,TGTGCCAGCAGCCACACAGCCGCCAGCTCTGGGGCCAACGTCCTGACTTTC,CASSHTAASSGANVLTF
TRBJ1-5,TRBV2,NA,once,TGTGCCAGCAGTGGTGCACAAAATCAGCCCCAGCATTTT,CASSGAQNQPQHF
TRBJ2-3,TRBV10-2,NA,once,TGCGCCAGCAGTGAAACAGTGGGTTCGACGCAGTATTTT,CASSETVGSTQYF
TRBJ2-1,TRBV27,TRBD1,NA,TGTGCCAGCCACCCCAGGGACAGGGCGACTGAGCAGTTCTTC,CASHPRDRATEQFF
TRBJ1-1,TRBV6-2/TRBV6-3,NA,NA,TGTGCCAGCAGTAGGCCCACGCGGGCCTACACTGAAGCTTTCTTT,CASSRPTRAYTEAFF
TRBJ2-2,TRBV3-1/TRBV3-2,TRBD2,NA,TGTGCCAGCAGGCGCCCTGGCGGGGGGGCCACCGGGGAGCTGTTTTTT,CASRRPGGGATGELFF
TRBJ1-2,TRBV7-2,NA,NA,TGTGCCAGCAGCTTGACCGGGGCAAACTATGGCTACACCTTC,CASSLTGANYGYTF
TRBJ1-4,TRBV5-1,TRBD1,NA,TGCGCCAGCAGCTTGGGGGACAGGGGTGAAAAACTGTTTTTT,CASSLGDRGEKLFF
TRBJ1-3,TRBV6-6,NA,NA,TGTGCCAGCAGTTACTCGGGCCCGAACTCTGGAAACACCATATATTTT,CASSYSGPNSGNTIYF
TRBJ2-3,TRBV6-6,NA,NA,TGTGCCAGCAGCTCAGCGGGCGGGTCTGGGGCAGATACGCAGTATTTT,CASSSAGGSGADTQYF
TRBJ1-3,TRBV21-1,NA,NA,TGTGCCAGCAGCCCCCTAGGGAAGGCACATTGCGGAAACACCATATATTTT,CASSPLGKAHCGNTIYF
TRBJ2-5,TRBV6-1,NA,NA,TGTGCCAGCAGTGAAGGGATAAAGCGTCAAGAGACCCAGTACTTC,CASSEGIKRQETQYF
TRBJ1-5,TRBV19,NA,NA,TGTGCCAGTAGTACTCACCGACGGGTGGACTATGGGAGAAATCAGCCCCAGCATTTT,CASSTHRRVDYGRNQPQHF
TRBJ2-5,TRBV18,TRBD2,NA,TGTGCCAGCTCAGTCGCACTAGCGGGACTACAAGAGACCCAGTACTTC,CASSVALAGLQETQYF
TRBJ1-1,TRBV11-2,TRBD1,few,TGTGCCAGCAGCACCCACACCCAGGGGGCAGAAGCTTTCTTT,CASSTHTQGAEAFF
TRBJ2-7,TRBV28,NA,NA,TGTGCCAGCAGGACGAGACCCGGGAACTCCTACGAGCAGTACTTC,CASRTRPGNSYEQYF
TRBJ1-1,TRBV10-3,TRBD1,NA,TGTGCCATCAGCGACAGGGCGGTCCCCGAAGCTTTCTTT,CAISDRAVPEAFF
TRBJ2-7,TRBV28,TRBD1,NA,TGTGCCAGCAGTTCATATCCGGGACAGGGGGATTACGAGCAGTACTTC,CASSSYPGQGDYEQYF
TRBJ1-2,TRBV7-9,NA,few,TGTGCCAGCAGCTCGCAGGGCTGGCGTAACTATGGCTACACCTTC,CASSSQGWRNYGYTF
TRBJ2-7,TRBV19,TRBD1,NA,TGTGCCAGTAAGAGAGACAGGGATTTTGGCGAGCAGTACTTC,CASKRDRDFGEQYF
TRBJ2-3,TRBV28,NA,few,TGTGCCAGCAGTTTAACCCTTTCCCGCACAGATACGCAGTATTTT,CASSLTLSRTDTQYF
TRBJ2-3,TRBV27,TRBD1,NA,TGTGCCTGCGCTGGGGCACCGGGACAGGGTACAGATACGCAGTATTTT,CACAGAPGQGTDTQYF
TRBJ2-5,TRBV6-5,TRBD2,NA,TGTGCCAGCAGTTCTACATTAGCGGGAGGGAAGACCCAGTACTTC,CASSSTLAGGKTQYF
TRBJ1-1,TRBV27,NA,NA,TGTGCCAGCAGTTTCGGGGGGTCGGTGAACACTGAAGCTTTCTTT,CASSFGGSVNTEAFF
TRBJ2-3,TRBV2,TRBD1,NA,TGTGCCAGCAGTGAAATAACAGGGGGTTCCGGAGATACGCAGTATTTT,CASSEITGGSGDTQYF
TRBJ1-2,TRBV20-1,NA,NA,TGCAGTGCTAGAGATCGGGTTAAATACACCTTC,CSARDRVKYTF